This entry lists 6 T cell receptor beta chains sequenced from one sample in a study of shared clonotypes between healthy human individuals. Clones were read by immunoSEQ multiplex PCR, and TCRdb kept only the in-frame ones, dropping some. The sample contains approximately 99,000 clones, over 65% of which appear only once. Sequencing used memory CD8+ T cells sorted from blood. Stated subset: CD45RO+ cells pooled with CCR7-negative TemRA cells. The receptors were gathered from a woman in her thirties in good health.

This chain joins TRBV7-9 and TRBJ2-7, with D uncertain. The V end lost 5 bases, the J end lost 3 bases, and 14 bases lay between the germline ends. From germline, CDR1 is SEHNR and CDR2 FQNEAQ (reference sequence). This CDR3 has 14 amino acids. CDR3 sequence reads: CASSPALKYYEQYF. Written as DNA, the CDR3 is TGTGCCAGCAGCCCGGCCCTTAAATACTACGAGCAGTACTTC.

The CDR3 here is CASCGRSNQPQHF. The CDR3 coding sequence is TGTGCCAGCTGTGGGAGGAGCAATCAGCCCCAGCATTTT. The chain couples TRBV2 to TRBJ1-5; the D is unclear. This CDR3 is built from 13 residues. Germline-derived CDR1 and CDR2 are SNHLY and FYNNEI. V shed 8 bases and J shed 1 base, with 9 bases lying between them. Based on the CDR3 plus reference TRBV2 and TRBJ1-5, the full variable domain is EPEVTQTPSHQVTQMGQEVILRCVPISNHLYFYWYRQILGQKVEFLVSFYNNEISEKSEIFDDQFSVERPDGSNFTLKIRSTKLEDSAMYFCASCGRSNQPQHFGDGTRLSIL.

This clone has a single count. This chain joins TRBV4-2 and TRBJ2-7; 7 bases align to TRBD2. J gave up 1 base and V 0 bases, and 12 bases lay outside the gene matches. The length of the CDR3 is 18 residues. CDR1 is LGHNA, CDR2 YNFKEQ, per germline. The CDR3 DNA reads TGTGCCAGCAGCCAAGATCCCGGACGAGCGGGATTATCCTACGAGCAGTACTTC. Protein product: CASSQDPGRAGLSYEQYF.

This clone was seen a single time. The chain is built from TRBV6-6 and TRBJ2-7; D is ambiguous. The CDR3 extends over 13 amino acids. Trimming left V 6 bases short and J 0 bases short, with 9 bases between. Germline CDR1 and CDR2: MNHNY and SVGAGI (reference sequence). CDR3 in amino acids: CASRWATSYEQYF. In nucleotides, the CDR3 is TGTGCCAGCAGATGGGCTACCTCCTACGAGCAGTACTTC.

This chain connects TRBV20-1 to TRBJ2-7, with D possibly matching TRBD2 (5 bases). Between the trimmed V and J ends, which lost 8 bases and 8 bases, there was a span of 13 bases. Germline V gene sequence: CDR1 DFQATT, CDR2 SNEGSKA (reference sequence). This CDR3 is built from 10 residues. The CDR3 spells CSLLDFQQYF. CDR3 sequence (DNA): TGCAGTTTACTAGATTTTCAGCAGTACTTC.

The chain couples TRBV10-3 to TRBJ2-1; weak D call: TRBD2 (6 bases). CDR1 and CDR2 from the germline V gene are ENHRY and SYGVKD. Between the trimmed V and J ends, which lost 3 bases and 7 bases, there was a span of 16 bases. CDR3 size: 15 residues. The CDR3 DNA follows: TGTGCCATCAGTGACGTGGGAGGATGGATAAATGAGCAGTTCTTC. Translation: CAISDVGGWINEQFF.